This TCR beta chain was identified in a study of CXCR3-negative and CXCR3-positive naive CD8 T cells. The wider study: Every library held about 1.5 +/- 0.3 million TRB reads, and the total came to around 140 million.

Preparation of TRB cDNA libraries relied on 5' RACE carrying UMI labels. TCRdb processed the 5' RACE reads again and assigns one entry to each CDR3 protein, with no DNA. This sample's table has about 92,000 distinct CDR3 sequences. Concerning this clonotype: Its antigen is not identified.

This CDR3 spans 14 amino acids. The germline CDR1 and CDR2 sequences are ENHRY and SYGVKD. Study-wide results and limits: CXCR3-positive naive cells had TRB CDR3s that were more hydrophobic than CXCR3-negative naive cells had. Memory, not naive, CXCR3-negative and CXCR3-positive cells differed in TRBV-TRBJ usage.

Every subset of CD8+ T cells was sorted in triplicate at 300,000 or so cells each. Sequenced: naive CXCR3+ CD8+ T cells from blood. Subset noted: CD45RO-CCR7+CD27+CD95- naive CD8+ T cells expressing CXCR3 (TNR3+). The chain employs TRBV10-3 and TRBJ2-7. The receptor comes from a human donor in good health. Some clones in this sample may be carry-over from other donors' samples. CDR3 in amino acids: CAISESTGAYEQYF.